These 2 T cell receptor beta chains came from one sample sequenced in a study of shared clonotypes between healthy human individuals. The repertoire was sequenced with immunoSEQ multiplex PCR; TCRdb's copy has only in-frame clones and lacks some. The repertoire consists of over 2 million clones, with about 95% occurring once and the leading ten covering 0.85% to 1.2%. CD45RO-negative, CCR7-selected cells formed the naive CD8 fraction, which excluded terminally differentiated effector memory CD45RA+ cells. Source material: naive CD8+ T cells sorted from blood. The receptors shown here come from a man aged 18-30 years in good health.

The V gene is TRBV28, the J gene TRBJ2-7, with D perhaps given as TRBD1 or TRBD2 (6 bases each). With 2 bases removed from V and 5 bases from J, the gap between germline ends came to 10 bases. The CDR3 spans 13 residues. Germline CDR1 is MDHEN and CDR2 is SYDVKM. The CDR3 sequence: CASSLIGGNEQYF. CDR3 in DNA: TGTGCCAGCAGTTTAATCGGGGGCAACGAGCAGTACTTC. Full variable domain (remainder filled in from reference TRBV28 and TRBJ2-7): DVKVTQSSRYLVKRTGEKVFLECVQDMDHENMFWYRQDPGLGLRLIYFSYDVKMKEKGDIPEGYSVSREKKERFSLILESASTNQTSMYLCASSLIGGNEQYFGPGTRLTVT.

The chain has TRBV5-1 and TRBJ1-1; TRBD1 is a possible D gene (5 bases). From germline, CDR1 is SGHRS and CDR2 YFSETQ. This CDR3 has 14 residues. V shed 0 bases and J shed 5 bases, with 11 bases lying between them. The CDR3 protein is CASSLGYEGTEAFF. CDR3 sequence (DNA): TGCGCCAGCAGCTTGGGTTACGAGGGGACTGAAGCTTTCTTT.